A single sample gave rise to the 14 T cell receptor beta chains below, sequenced in a study of blood T cell repertoires in COVID-19 (dated by TCRdb to the early 2020s). To prepare the library, the immunoSEQ multiplex PCR assay was applied. TCRdb re-hosts the immuneACCESS table, in-frame sequences only. Its copies lack some clones; in the studies checked, an unresolved V gene accounts for under half of them, and the cause for the rest is not known. This sample lists about 300,000 clones; around 87% were detected once. The leading ten clones occupy more than 1.3% of the sample. Sequenced material: peripheral blood. These receptors all stem from a middle-aged woman who had recovered from COVID-19.

The chain recombines TRBV6-5 with TRBJ1-5; D is possibly TRBD1 (5 bases). The germline CDR1 and CDR2 sequences are MNHEY and SVGAGI. CDR3 length equals 13 residues. Trimming took 6 bases from V and 3 from J, leaving 9 bases between them. CDR3 protein: CASRQDPNQPQHF. The DNA of the CDR3 is TGTGCCAGCAGACAGGACCCCAATCAGCCCCAGCATTTT.

This clone was picked up one time. The chain uses TRBV19 and TRBJ2-1; possible D gene TRBD2, 5 bases. V dropped 7 bases and J dropped 6 bases, with 19 bases sitting between them. The CDR3 loop spans 15 amino acids. CDR1 and CDR2 from the germline V gene are LNHDA and SQIVND (reference sequence). The CDR3 coding sequence is TGTGCCAGTACCCCCCGCGGGCCCCGCCTCAATGAGCAGTTCTTC. Protein sequence: CASTPRGPRLNEQFF.

This clone was counted once. V is TRBV6-5 and J is TRBJ1-2, with D perhaps TRBD1 (5 bases). CDR3 size: 14 residues. CDR1 MNHEY and CDR2 SVGAGI come from the germline V gene. Trimming removed 2 bases at V and 4 bases at J, with 11 bases between. CDR3 region: CASSYAGGGYGYTF. The CDR3 DNA follows: TGTGCCAGCAGTTACGCCGGGGGTGGCTATGGCTACACCTTC.

The rearrangement links TRBV27 to TRBJ1-1; D not resolved. CDR1 is MNHEY, CDR2 SMNVEV, per germline (reference sequence). The CDR3 runs 13 residues. Deletions cut 3 bases from V and 1 base from J, with 6 bases between. The CDR3 nucleotides read TGTGCCAGCAGTTTTTCAGGGAACACTGAAGCTTTCTTT. Translation: CASSFSGNTEAFF.

The genes are TRBV5-1 and TRBJ2-5; possibly TRBD1 for D (6 bases). There are 13 residues in the CDR3. In germline, CDR1 is SGHRS, CDR2 YFSETQ. With 4 bases removed from V and 4 bases from J, the gap between germline ends came to 11 bases. CDR3 sequence (DNA): TGCGCCAGCAGCCCGGTGGGGGCAGAGACCCAGTACTTC. Encoded protein: CASSPVGAETQYF.

This clone was counted between two and nine times. This chain links TRBV10-3 with TRBJ1-1; D may be TRBD1 (6 bases). Germline V CDR1 and CDR2: ENHRY, SYGVKD. This CDR3 has 15 amino acids. Trimming shortened V by 5 bases and J by 5 bases, and 18 bases separated the two germline ends. The CDR3 nucleotides are TGTGCCATCAGTTCCCGAGGGGGGGTTGGGACTGAAGCTTTCTTT. Translating it yields CAISSRGGVGTEAFF.

The CDR3 loop is CASSQVTGAGNTIYF. Here the CDR3 DNA reads TGCGCCAGCAGCCAAGTAACAGGGGCTGGAAACACCATATATTTT. This sequence joins TRBV4-3 and TRBJ1-3, with 7 bases aligning to TRBD1. Germline V gene sequence: CDR1 LGHNA, CDR2 YSLEER. The CDR3 consists of 15 residues. The J segment lost 2 bases and the V segment lost 1 base, leaving 2 bases of the junction unmatched.

The CDR3 here is CASGGEKLFF. DNA of the CDR3: TGTGCCAGCGGTGGCGAAAAACTGTTTTTT. The chain recombines TRBV7-9 with TRBJ1-4; no clear D. The V end was cut by 8 bases, the J end by 8 bases, with 6 bases between. The CDR3 length is 10 residues. Germline CDR1 and CDR2: SEHNR and FQNEAQ (reference sequence).

CDR3 nucleotide sequence: TGCGCCAGCAGCGACACAGCGAACACCGGGGAGCTGTTTTTT. Residues: CASSDTANTGELFF. This chain links TRBV5-1 with TRBJ2-2; no definite D call. CDR1 SGHRS and CDR2 YFSETQ come from the germline V gene. The V end was cut by 4 bases, the J end by 0 bases, with 7 bases between. CDR3 size: 14 residues.

This rearrangement joins TRBV3-1 (or the pseudogene TRBV3-2) to TRBJ2-3; 7 positions match TRBD2. Germline V gene data show CDR1 as LGHDT and CDR2 as YNNKEL (reference sequence). The CDR3 has 14 amino acids. V dropped 4 bases and J dropped 4; count of bases not matched to a gene: 5. CDR3 in amino acids: CASSPRLAPDTQYF. CDR3 sequence (DNA): TGTGCCAGCAGCCCCCGACTAGCCCCAGATACGCAGTATTTT.

Only a few counts were recorded for this clone. The chain combines TRBV7-8 with TRBJ2-7; 7 bases align to TRBD1. Looked up from germline, CDR1 is SGHVS and CDR2 is FQNEAQ. The V segment lost 1 base and the J segment 4 bases; nucleotides outside the gene matches: 7. The CDR3 has 15 amino acids. The CDR3 loop reads CASSLEGGRLYEQYF. The DNA for the CDR3 is TGTGCCAGCAGCTTAGAAGGGGGCCGTTTGTACGAGCAGTACTTC.

This chain joins TRBV6-1 and TRBJ1-2; tentatively, D is TRBD1 (5 bases). V lost 2 bases and J lost 8, with 12 bases in between. CDR3 length: 13 residues. In germline, CDR1 is MNHNS, CDR2 SASEGT. The CDR3 is CASSERDSGGYTF. In DNA form, the CDR3 reads TGTGCCAGCAGTGAAAGGGACTCGGGGGGCTACACCTTC.

This clone was seen a single time. The chain combines TRBV9 with TRBJ1-3, with D tentatively TRBD1 (6 bases). Trimming shortened V by 4 bases and J by 0 bases, and 11 bases separated the two germline ends. Germline CDR1 reads SGDLS; CDR2 reads YYNGEE. The CDR3 is 15 residues long. This CDR3 is CASSPGGGSGNTIYF. CDR3 sequence (DNA): TGTGCCAGCAGCCCGGGGGGCGGCTCTGGAAACACCATATATTTT.

The chain couples TRBV2 to TRBJ1-2; D gene unclear. The germline CDR1 and CDR2 sequences are SNHLY and FYNNEI. The CDR3 contains 15 residues. Trimming took 6 bases from V and 4 from J, leaving 18 bases between them. The CDR3 region is CASSGLSRTFYGYTF. The DNA for the CDR3 is TGTGCCAGCAGCGGGTTGAGCCGCACCTTCTATGGCTACACCTTC.